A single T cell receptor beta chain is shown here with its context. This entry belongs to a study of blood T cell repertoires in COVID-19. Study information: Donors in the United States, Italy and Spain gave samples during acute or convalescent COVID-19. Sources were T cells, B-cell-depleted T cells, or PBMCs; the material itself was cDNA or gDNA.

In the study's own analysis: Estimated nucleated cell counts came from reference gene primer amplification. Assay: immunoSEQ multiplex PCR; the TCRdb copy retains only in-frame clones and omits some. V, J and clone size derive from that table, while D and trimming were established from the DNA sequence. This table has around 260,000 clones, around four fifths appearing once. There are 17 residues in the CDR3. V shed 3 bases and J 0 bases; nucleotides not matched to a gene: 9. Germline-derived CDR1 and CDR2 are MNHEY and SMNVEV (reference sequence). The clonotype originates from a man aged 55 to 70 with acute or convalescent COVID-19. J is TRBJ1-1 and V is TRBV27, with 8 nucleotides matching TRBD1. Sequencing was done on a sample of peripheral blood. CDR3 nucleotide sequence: TGTGCCAGCAGTTTTAACGGACAGGGCTTTATGAACACTGAAGCTTTCTTT. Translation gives CASSFNGQGFMNTEAFF.